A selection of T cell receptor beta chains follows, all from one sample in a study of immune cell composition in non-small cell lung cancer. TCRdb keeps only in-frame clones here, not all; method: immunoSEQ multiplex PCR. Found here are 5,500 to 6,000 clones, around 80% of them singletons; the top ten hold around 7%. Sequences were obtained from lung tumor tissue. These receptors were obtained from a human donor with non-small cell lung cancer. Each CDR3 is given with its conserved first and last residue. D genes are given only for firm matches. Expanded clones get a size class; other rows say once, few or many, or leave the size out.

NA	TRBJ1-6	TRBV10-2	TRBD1	TGCGCCAGCATGATGGGACAGACCAGTAATTCACCCCTCCACTTT	CASMMGQTSNSPLHF
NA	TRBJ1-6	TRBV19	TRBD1	TGTGCCACTACGGAGACAGGGAACCGTAATTCACCCCTCCACTTT	CATTETGNRNSPLHF
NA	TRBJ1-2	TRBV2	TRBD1	TGTGCCAGACGACAGGGGGCGCATGGCTACACCTTC	CARRQGAHGYTF
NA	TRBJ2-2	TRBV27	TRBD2	TGTGCCAGCAGTCCCCCTAGCGGGGGCTACACCGGGGAGCTGTTTTTT	CASSPPSGGYTGELFF
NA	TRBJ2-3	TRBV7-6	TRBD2	TGTGCCAGCAGCTTAGGGGGGCGACTAGCGGGGGGCCGTAGCACAGATACGCAGTATTTT	CASSLGGRLAGGRSTDTQYF
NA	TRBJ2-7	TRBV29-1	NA	TGCAGCGTTTGGACTGGAGAGGGGCAGTACTTC	CSVWTGEGQYF
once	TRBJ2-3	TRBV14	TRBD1	TGTGCCAGCAGCAAGGACAGGGCTGAAACAGATACGCAGTATTTT	CASSKDRAETDTQYF
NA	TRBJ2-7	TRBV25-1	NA	TGTGCCAGCAGTGTGGTTACAAAGCAGTACTTC	CASSVVTKQYF
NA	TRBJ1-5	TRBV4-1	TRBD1	TGCGCCAGCAGCCAAGATCTCGGGACAGGGGTAGGTCAGCCCCAGCATTTT	CASSQDLGTGVGQPQHF
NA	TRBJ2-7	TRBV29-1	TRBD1	TGCAGCGTTGAAGATAAGACAGGGAGTCTATCCTACGAGCAGTACTTC	CSVEDKTGSLSYEQYF
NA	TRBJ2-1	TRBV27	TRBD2	TGTGCCAGCAGTTTTACTAGCGGGGATCCTTTAGGGCAGTTCTTC	CASSFTSGDPLGQFF
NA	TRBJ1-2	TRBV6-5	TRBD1	TGTGCCAGTTCGACAGGGAACTATGGCTACACCTTC	CASSTGNYGYTF
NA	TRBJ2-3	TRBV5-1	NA	TGCGCCAGCAGCTTGGTTGGCCCAGATACGCAGTATTTT	CASSLVGPDTQYF
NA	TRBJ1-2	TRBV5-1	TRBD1	TGCGCCAGCAGCCCTGGACAGGCACAGCGTGGCTACACCTTC	CASSPGQAQRGYTF
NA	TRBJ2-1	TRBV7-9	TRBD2	TGTGCCAGCACCCTTGGGTCACTAGCGGGGGACAATGAGCAGTTCTTC	CASTLGSLAGDNEQFF
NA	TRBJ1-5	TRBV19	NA	TGTGCCAGTAGTAGGGAGGGAACTCAGCCCCAGCATTTT	CASSREGTQPQHF
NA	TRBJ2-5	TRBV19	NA	TGTGCCAGTAGTTTCGGACTTCAAGAGACCCAGTACTTC	CASSFGLQETQYF
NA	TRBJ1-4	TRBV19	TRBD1	TGTGCCAGTAGGAGATCCGGGACAGATAATGAAAAACTGTTTTTT	CASRRSGTDNEKLFF
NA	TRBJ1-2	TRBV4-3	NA	TGCGCCAGCAGCCAAGTCCTCCAGAGGAACGGCTACACCTTC	CASSQVLQRNGYTF
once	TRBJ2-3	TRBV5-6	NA	TGTGCCAGCAGCTTGGTCGGAGATACGCAGTATTTT	CASSLVGDTQYF
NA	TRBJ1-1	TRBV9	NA	TGTGCCAGCAGCGGGAGGAACACTGAAGCTTTCTTT	CASSGRNTEAFF
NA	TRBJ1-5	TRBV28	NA	TGTGCCAGCAGATCAGAAATGAGCAATCAGCCCCAGCATTTT	CASRSEMSNQPQHF
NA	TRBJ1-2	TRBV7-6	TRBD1	TGTGCCAGCAGCTTAGAAGACAGGGGTTATGGCTACACCTTC	CASSLEDRGYGYTF
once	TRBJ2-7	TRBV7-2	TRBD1	TGTGCCAGCAAGTCTGGAAGGACAGGAAAATACGAGCAGTACTTC	CASKSGRTGKYEQYF
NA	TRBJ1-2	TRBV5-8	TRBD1	TGTGCCAGCAGCCGACAGGGGCGGTATGGCTACACCTTC	CASSRQGRYGYTF
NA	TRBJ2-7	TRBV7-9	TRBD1	TGTGCCAGCAGCATTGACAGGGCCGAGCAGTACTTC	CASSIDRAEQYF
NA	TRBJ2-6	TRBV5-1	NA	TGCGCCAGCAGCTTGGGCTTCGCAGGCTCTGGGGCCAACGTCCTGACTTTC	CASSLGFAGSGANVLTF
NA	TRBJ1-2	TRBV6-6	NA	TGTGCCAGCACCTCCCCAGGGGTCTATGGCTACACCTTC	CASTSPGVYGYTF
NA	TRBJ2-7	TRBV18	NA	TGTGCCAGCTCACCAGCCAATAAGGGAGAGGACGAGCAGTACTTC	CASSPANKGEDEQYF
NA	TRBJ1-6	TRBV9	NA	TGTGCCAGCAGCGTAGGGGGGGGGTCACCCCTCCACTTT	CASSVGGGSPLHF
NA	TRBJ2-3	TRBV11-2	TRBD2	TGTGCCAGCAGCCGGACCTTAGCGGGGGGCACAGATACGCAGTATTTT	CASSRTLAGGTDTQYF
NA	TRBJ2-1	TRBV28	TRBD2	TGTGCCAGCAGTTTAAGTGCTAGCGGGGGCAATGAGCAGTTCTTC	CASSLSASGGNEQFF
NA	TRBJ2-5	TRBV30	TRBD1	TGTGCCTGGAGTGTTGGACAGGGGGATGGAGAGACCCAGTACTTC	CAWSVGQGDGETQYF
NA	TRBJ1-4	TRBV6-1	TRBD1	TGTGCCAGCAGTATACAGGGGCCTAATGAAAAACTGTTTTTT	CASSIQGPNEKLFF
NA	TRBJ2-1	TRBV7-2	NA	TGTGCCAGCAGCCCGGGACTCCCCTCGGGCAATGAGCAGTTCTTC	CASSPGLPSGNEQFF
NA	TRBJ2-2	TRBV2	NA	TGTGCCAGCAGGACCCCTGCAGGTCCGAACACCGGGGAGCTGTTTTTT	CASRTPAGPNTGELFF
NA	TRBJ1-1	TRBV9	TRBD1	TGTGCCAGCAGCGTAGGGACAGGGGCGAACACTGAAGCTTTCTTT	CASSVGTGANTEAFF
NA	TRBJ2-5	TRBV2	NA	TGTGCCAGCAGGGCCGAACGGGGGTTCTTTGAGACCCAGTACTTC	CASRAERGFFETQYF
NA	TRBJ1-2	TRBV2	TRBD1	TGTGCCTGTAAACAGGGGGGCTATGGCTACACCTTC	CACKQGGYGYTF
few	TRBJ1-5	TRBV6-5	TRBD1	TGTGCCAGCAGTTCAACAGGGGAAGGACAGCCCCAGCATTTT	CASSSTGEGQPQHF
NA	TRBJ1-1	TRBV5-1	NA	TGCGCCAGCAGCTCGCCCCGGGCCGGGGAGAACACTGAAGCTTTCTTT	CASSSPRAGENTEAFF
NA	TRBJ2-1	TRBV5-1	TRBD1	TGCGCCAGCAGCCTGGGACAGGGGTATTTCAATGAGCAGTTCTTC	CASSLGQGYFNEQFF
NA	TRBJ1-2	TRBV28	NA	TGTGCCAGCAGTCCCTGGACTACGAACTATGGCTACACCTTC	CASSPWTTNYGYTF
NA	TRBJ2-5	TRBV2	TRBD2	TGTGCCAGCAGTGCTGGGACTAGCGGGCAAGAGACCCAGTACTTC	CASSAGTSGQETQYF